The 26 T cell receptor beta chains reported below all come from one sample, sequenced in a study of blood T cell repertoires in COVID-19. Here immunoSEQ multiplex PCR was the method, and the copy in TCRdb shows in-frame clones only, minus some. The sample lists 200,000 to 300,000 clones, around 87% occurring once. Sequenced material: peripheral blood. These TCRs come from a woman between 40 and 55 years old who had recovered from COVID-19.

V usage is TRBV18 and J usage is TRBJ2-1; 9 bases agree with TRBD1. Looked up from germline, CDR1 is KGHSH and CDR2 is LQKENI. Trimming cost V 3 bases and J 1 base; bases outside gene matches: 1. This CDR3 spans 15 amino acids. The CDR3 DNA follows: TGTGCCAGCTCACCGGGGACAGGGTCCTACAATGAGCAGTTCTTC. It codes for CASSPGTGSYNEQFF.

The chain recombines TRBV18 with TRBJ1-2; possibly TRBD1 for D (5 bases). The CDR3 totals 13 residues. The V and J ends lost 6 bases and 4 bases respectively, with 12 bases between them. Germline loops: CDR1 KGHSH, CDR2 LQKENI. CDR3 sequence (DNA): TGTGCCAGCTCCCCTGACAGTGCCTATGGCTACACCTTC. Protein: CASSPDSAYGYTF.

The rearrangement links TRBV10-3 to TRBJ2-2; D is unclear. V was cut by 3 bases and J by 1 base, with 6 bases left in between. Germline CDR1 reads ENHRY; CDR2 reads SYGVKD. The CDR3 is 14 amino acids. The CDR3 DNA follows: TGTGCCATCAGTGATTCGGGGAACACCGGGGAGCTGTTTTTT. Translating gives CAISDSGNTGELFF.

The chain is built from TRBV3-1 (or the pseudogene TRBV3-2) and TRBJ1-1; D ambiguous. Trimming cost V 1 base and J 5 bases, with 14 bases left between them. CDR1 LGHDT and CDR2 YNNKEL come from the germline V gene (reference sequence). The CDR3 contains 15 residues. The CDR3 region is CASSQGSGPWTEAFF. The CDR3 bases are TGTGCCAGCAGCCAAGGGAGTGGCCCGTGGACTGAAGCTTTCTTT.

The CDR3 DNA reads TGCAGCGTTGACCCCCCCCTCGATGAGCAGTTCTTC. Its translation is CSVDPPLDEQFF. The rearrangement joins TRBV29-1 to TRBJ2-1; D unclear. Trimming took 3 bases from V and 8 from J, leaving 11 bases between them. The CDR3 covers 12 residues. CDR1 and CDR2 (germline): SQVTM, ANQGSEA.

The chain joins TRBV6-6 to TRBJ1-1; 8 bases are shared with TRBD1. J gave up 2 bases and V 8 bases, and 13 bases lay outside the gene matches. This CDR3 has 16 residues. Per the germline V gene, CDR1 is MNHNY and CDR2 is SVGAGI (reference sequence). Here the CDR3 DNA reads TGTGCCAGCCAGCGAGACCAGGGGGCTGGAAACACTGAAGCTTTCTTT. Translation gives CASQRDQGAGNTEAFF.

The V and J genes are TRBV19 and TRBJ1-1; tentatively, D is TRBD1 (6 bases). The CDR3 consists of 11 residues. Trimming cost V 5 bases and J 11 bases, with 12 bases left between them. The V gene's germline CDR1 is LNHDA and CDR2 SQIVND (reference sequence). CDR3 residues: CASSGGPWAFF. The CDR3 DNA follows: TGTGCCAGTAGTGGGGGCCCTTGGGCTTTCTTT.

This clone was recorded once. The chain has TRBV29-1 and TRBJ2-1; TRBD1 matches 8 bases. Germline V gene data show CDR1 as SQVTM and CDR2 as ANQGSEA. The CDR3 consists of 14 residues. J was trimmed by 7 bases and V by 6 bases; bases with no gene match: 11. CDR3 in amino acids: CSVLRDRYENEQFF. In DNA, the CDR3 is TGCAGCGTCCTCCGGGACAGGTACGAGAATGAGCAGTTCTTC.

The chain links TRBV2 to TRBJ1-5; D remains ambiguous. Per the germline V gene, CDR1 is SNHLY and CDR2 is FYNNEI. The CDR3 has 13 amino acids. V shed 7 bases and J shed 2 bases, with 9 bases lying between them. CDR3 bases: TGTGCCAGCATGCGATTGGGCAATCAGCCCCAGCATTTT. It codes for CASMRLGNQPQHF.

V is TRBV18 and J is TRBJ1-1; weak D call: TRBD1 (6 bases). CDR3 length: 15 amino acids. Germline CDR1 and CDR2: KGHSH and LQKENI. Trimming pared 0 bases from V and 8 bases from J, leaving 16 bases between. The CDR3 sequence is CASSPPWDTDGEAFF. As DNA, the CDR3 is TGTGCCAGCTCACCACCATGGGACACCGATGGGGAAGCTTTCTTT.

This clone was observed a few times. V is TRBV7-7 and J is TRBJ1-5; D may be TRBD1 (6 bases). Germline-derived CDR1 and CDR2 are SSHAT and FNYEAQ (reference sequence). CDR3 length: 15 residues. The CDR3 is CASGGGGRGGQPQHF. CDR3 DNA sequence: TGTGCTAGCGGGGGGGGCGGTCGTGGTGGTCAGCCCCAGCATTTT. Combining the CDR3 with reference TRBV7-7 and TRBJ1-5 gives the whole variable domain GAGVSQSPRYKVTKRGQDVTLRCDPISSHATLYWYQQALGQGPEFLTYFNYEAQPDKSGLPSDRFSAERPEGSISTLTIQRTEQRDSAMYRCASGGGGRGGQPQHFGDGTRLSIL.

This clone was picked up one time. This CDR3 is CASGLATGQGYGYTF. The CDR3 bases are TGTGCTAGTGGTTTGGCAACAGGACAGGGCTATGGCTACACCTTC. This chain links TRBV12-5 with TRBJ1-2; 8 nucleotides match TRBD1. The CDR3 has 15 amino acids. Germline loops: CDR1 LGHNT, CDR2 FRNRAP. The V segment lost 1 base and the J segment 4 bases; nucleotides outside the gene matches: 5.

The chain recombines TRBV6-5 with TRBJ2-5; possible D gene TRBD1, 5 bases. Trimming removed 2 bases at V and 1 base at J, with 8 bases between. The germline V gene has CDR1 MNHEY and CDR2 SVGAGI. This CDR3 is built from 14 residues. In nucleotides, the CDR3 is TGTGCCAGCAGTTACCTCGACAGCCAAGAGACCCAGTACTTC. Its translation: CASSYLDSQETQYF.

The chain is built from TRBV7-2 and TRBJ2-3; 8 nucleotides agree with TRBD2. This CDR3 is 16 amino acids long. The germline CDR1 and CDR2 sequences are SGHTA and FQGNSA. With V trimmed by 2 bases and J by 1 base, 5 bases remained unmatched. This CDR3 is CASSLSLLAGTDTQYF. The CDR3 DNA reads as TGTGCCAGCAGCTTAAGTCTACTAGCGGGCACAGATACGCAGTATTTT.

This chain links TRBV5-1 with TRBJ1-4, with a weak D call TRBD1 (6 bases). The V end lost 4 bases, the J end lost 8 bases, and 21 bases lay between the germline ends. This CDR3 has 16 residues. Germline lookup yields CDR1 SGHRS and CDR2 YFSETQ. The CDR3 nucleotides read TGCGCCAGCAGCCCGGGAGGGTGGGGGGCCGGCGAAAAACTGTTTTTT. Translated: CASSPGGWGAGEKLFF.

The gene calls are TRBV4-1 and TRBJ1-5; D is perhaps TRBD1 (6 bases). CDR1 MGHRA and CDR2 YSYEKL come from the germline V gene. V was cut by 3 bases and J by 2 bases, with 17 bases left in between. This CDR3 is 17 amino acids long. CDR3 sequence reads: CASSHASGVSGNQPQHF. In DNA, the CDR3 is TGCGCCAGCAGCCACGCTTCAGGGGTGTCGGGCAATCAGCCCCAGCATTTT.

V usage is TRBV9 and J usage is TRBJ2-4, with 8 bases that match TRBD2. The ends lost 0 bases at V and 7 bases at J; junction bases unmatched: 9. Germline V CDR1 and CDR2: SGDLS, YYNGEE. This CDR3 is 16 amino acids long. CDR3 bases: TGTGCCAGCAGCGTAGCGGGGGGGGCCGTTGGGAACATTCAGTACTTC. Translation gives CASSVAGGAVGNIQYF. Using reference TRBV9 and TRBJ2-4 for the parts outside the CDR3, the full variable domain is DSGVTQTPKHLITATGQRVTLRCSPRSGDLSVYWYQQSLDQGLQFLIQYYNGEERAKGNILERFSAQQFPDLHSELNLSSLELGDSALYFCASSVAGGAVGNIQYFGAGTRLSVL.

Only one count was recorded for this clone. This rearrangement joins TRBV4-3 to TRBJ2-3; 9 nucleotides align to TRBD2. The V segment lost 0 bases and the J segment 1 base; nucleotides outside the gene matches: 2. Looked up from germline, CDR1 is LGHNA and CDR2 is YSLEER. The CDR3 is 16 amino acids. The CDR3 here is CASSQDPSGGTDTQYF. As DNA, the CDR3 is TGCGCCAGCAGCCAAGATCCTAGCGGGGGCACAGATACGCAGTATTTT.

The chain carries TRBV7-2 and TRBJ2-7; the D gene is possibly TRBD1 (5 bases). Trimming took off 1 base at V and 4 bases at J, with 11 bases between the two ends. The germline V gene has CDR1 SGHTA and CDR2 FQGNSA. The length of the CDR3 is 14 residues. The CDR3 DNA follows: TGTGCCAGCAGCTTAGAAAAGGGGTGGTACGAGCAGTACTTC. As protein: CASSLEKGWYEQYF.

The genes are TRBV4-3 and TRBJ1-5; D may be TRBD1 (5 bases). The V end lost 0 bases, the J end lost 1 base, and 13 bases lay between the germline ends. There are 17 residues in the CDR3. CDR1 LGHNA and CDR2 YSLEER come from the germline V gene. In nucleotides, the CDR3 is TGCGCCAGCAGCCAAGAGTGGGGCTCTAGGAGCAATCAGCCCCAGCATTTT. Translation: CASSQEWGSRSNQPQHF.

V and J are TRBV7-2 and TRBJ2-3; D unresolved. CDR3 length: 15 residues. Germline-derived CDR1 and CDR2 are SGHTA and FQGNSA. Trimming cost V 1 base and J 1 base, with 9 bases left between them. The chain's CDR3 is CASSLVAVRTDTQYF. The CDR3 nucleotides are TGTGCCAGCAGCTTAGTCGCGGTTCGCACAGATACGCAGTATTTT.

With respect to this clone: Distinct nucleotide sequences in the sample also encode this CDR3. CDR3 in DNA: TGCGCCAGCAGCCCGGGACTAGCGGGGGGCCAAGAGACCCAGTACTTC. It specifies CASSPGLAGGQETQYF. V gene TRBV5-1 combines with J gene TRBJ2-5; 15 nucleotides align to TRBD2. This CDR3 spans 16 amino acids. The germline CDR1 and CDR2 sequences are SGHRS and YFSETQ. The J segment lost 1 base and the V segment lost 4 bases, leaving 2 bases of the junction unmatched.

The rearrangement links TRBV25-1 to TRBJ1-6, with 7 bases aligning to TRBD1. The CDR3 length is 17 residues. CDR1 and CDR2 (germline): MGHDK, SYGVNS. The J segment lost 5 bases and the V segment lost 2 bases, leaving 9 bases of the junction unmatched. The CDR3: CASSEGFTGEDNSPLHF. CDR3 DNA: TGTGCCAGCAGTGAAGGGTTCACAGGGGAGGATAATTCACCCCTCCACTTT. Complete variable domain (other parts from reference TRBV25-1 and TRBJ1-6): EADIYQTPRYLVIGTGKKITLECSQTMGHDKMYWYQQDPGMELHLIHYSYGVNSTEKGDLSSESTVSRIRTEHFPLTLESARPSHTSQYLCASSEGFTGEDNSPLHFGNGTRLTVT.

The CDR3 DNA sequence: TGTGCCAGCAGTTTAAGGGGGACGGGACAGGGACCCTACGAGCAGTACTTC. Its translation: CASSLRGTGQGPYEQYF. The chain links TRBV27 to TRBJ2-7; 9 bases map to TRBD1. V trimming: 2 bases; J trimming: 2 bases; junction bases outside the gene matches: 10. Germline CDR1 reads MNHEY; CDR2 reads SMNVEV (reference sequence). This CDR3 comprises 17 residues.

V and J are TRBV9 and TRBJ1-6; D is unclear. V was pared by 2 bases and J by 9 bases, with 12 bases between. Per germline, CDR1 SGDLS and CDR2 YYNGEE. The CDR3 has 14 residues. The CDR3 here is CASSVRENGSPLHF. The CDR3, as DNA: TGTGCCAGCAGCGTGAGGGAAAATGGTTCACCCCTCCACTTT. The full variable domain, with the rest looked up from reference TRBV9 and TRBJ1-6, is DSGVTQTPKHLITATGQRVTLRCSPRSGDLSVYWYQQSLDQGLQFLIQYYNGEERAKGNILERFSAQQFPDLHSELNLSSLELGDSALYFCASSVRENGSPLHFGNGTRLTVT.

The gene calls are TRBV2 and TRBJ1-2; no clear D gene. V was trimmed by 7 bases and J by 7 bases, leaving 28 bases between them. The germline gives CDR1 SNHLY, CDR2 FYNNEI. CDR3 length equals 17 residues. Here the CDR3 reads CASTFRVEGPQWSGYTF. DNA of the CDR3: TGTGCCAGCACGTTCAGAGTAGAGGGCCCGCAGTGGAGTGGCTACACCTTC.